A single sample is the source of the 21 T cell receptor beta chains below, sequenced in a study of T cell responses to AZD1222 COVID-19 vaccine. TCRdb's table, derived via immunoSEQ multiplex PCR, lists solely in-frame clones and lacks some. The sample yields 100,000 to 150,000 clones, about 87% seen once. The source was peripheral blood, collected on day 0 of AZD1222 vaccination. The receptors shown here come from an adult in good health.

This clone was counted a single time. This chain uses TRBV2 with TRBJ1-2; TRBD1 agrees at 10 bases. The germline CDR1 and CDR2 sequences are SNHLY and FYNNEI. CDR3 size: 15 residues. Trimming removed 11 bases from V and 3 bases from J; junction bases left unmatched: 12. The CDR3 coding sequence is TGTGCCCGCTCAGCCGGGACAGGGGAAGACTATGGCTACACCTTC. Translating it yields CARSAGTGEDYGYTF.

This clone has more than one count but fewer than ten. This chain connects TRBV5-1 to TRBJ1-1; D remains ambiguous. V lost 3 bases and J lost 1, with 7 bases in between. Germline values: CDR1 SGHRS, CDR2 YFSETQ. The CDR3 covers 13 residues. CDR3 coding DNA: TGCGCCAGCAGCTACCAGGAGAACACTGAAGCTTTCTTT. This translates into CASSYQENTEAFF.

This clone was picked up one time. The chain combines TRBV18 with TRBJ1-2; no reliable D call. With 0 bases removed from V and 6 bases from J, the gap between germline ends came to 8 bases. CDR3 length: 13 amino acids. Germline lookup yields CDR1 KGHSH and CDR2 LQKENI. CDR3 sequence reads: CASSPPAGDGYTF. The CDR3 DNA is TGTGCCAGCTCACCACCGGCCGGGGATGGCTACACCTTC. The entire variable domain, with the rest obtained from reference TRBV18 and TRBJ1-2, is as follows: NAGVMQNPRHLVRRRGQEARLRCSPMKGHSHVYWYRQLPEEGLKFMVYLQKENIIDESGMPKERFSAEFPKEGPSILRIQQVVRGDSAAYFCASSPPAGDGYTFGSGTRLTVV.

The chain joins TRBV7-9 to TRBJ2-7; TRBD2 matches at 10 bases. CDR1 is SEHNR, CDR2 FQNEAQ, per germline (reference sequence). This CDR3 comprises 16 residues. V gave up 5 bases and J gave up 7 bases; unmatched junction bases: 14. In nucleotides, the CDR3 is TGTGCCAGCAGCCTAGGACTAGCGGACTACTCGGGGGAGCAGTACTTC. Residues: CASSLGLADYSGEQYF.

CDR3 region: CASSPGTSGRLELFF. The DNA of the CDR3 is TGTGCCAGCAGCCCAGGGACTAGCGGGAGGTTGGAGCTGTTTTTT. V gene TRBV28 combines with J gene TRBJ2-2, with 15 bases lining up with TRBD2. Per the germline V gene, CDR1 is MDHEN and CDR2 is SYDVKM. The trim removed 6 bases at V and 10 bases at J, leaving 6 bases unmatched. The CDR3 is made up of 15 amino acids.

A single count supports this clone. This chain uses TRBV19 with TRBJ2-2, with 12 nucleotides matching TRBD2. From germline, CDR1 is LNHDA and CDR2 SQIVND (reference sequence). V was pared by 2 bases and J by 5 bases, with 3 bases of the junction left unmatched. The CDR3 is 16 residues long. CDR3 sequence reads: CASSILAGGRTGELFF. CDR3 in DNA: TGTGCCAGTAGTATACTAGCGGGGGGGCGTACCGGGGAGCTGTTTTTT.

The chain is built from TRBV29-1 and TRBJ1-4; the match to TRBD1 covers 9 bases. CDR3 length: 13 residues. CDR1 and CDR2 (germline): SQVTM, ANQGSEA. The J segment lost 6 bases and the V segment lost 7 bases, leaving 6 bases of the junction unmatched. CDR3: CSGKTGGHEKLFF. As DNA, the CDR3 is TGCAGCGGAAAGACAGGGGGTCATGAAAAACTGTTTTTT.

This CDR3 is CASSVQLNTEAFF. The DNA for the CDR3 is TGTGCCAGCAGCGTACAGTTGAACACTGAAGCTTTCTTT. The chain carries TRBV9 and TRBJ1-1; D ambiguous. The CDR3 is 13 amino acids. CDR1 and CDR2 from the germline V gene are SGDLS and YYNGEE. V was shortened by 1 base and J by 0 bases, with 4 bases between the two germline ends.

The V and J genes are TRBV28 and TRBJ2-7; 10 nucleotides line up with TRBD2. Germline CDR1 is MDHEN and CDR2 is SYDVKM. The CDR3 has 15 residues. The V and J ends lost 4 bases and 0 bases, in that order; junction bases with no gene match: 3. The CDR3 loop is CASSSSSGSSYEQYF. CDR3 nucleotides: TGTGCCAGCAGTTCTTCTAGCGGGAGCTCCTACGAGCAGTACTTC. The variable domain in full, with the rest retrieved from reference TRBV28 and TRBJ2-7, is DVKVTQSSRYLVKRTGEKVFLECVQDMDHENMFWYRQDPGLGLRLIYFSYDVKMKEKGDIPEGYSVSREKKERFSLILESASTNQTSMYLCASSSSSGSSYEQYFGPGTRLTVT.

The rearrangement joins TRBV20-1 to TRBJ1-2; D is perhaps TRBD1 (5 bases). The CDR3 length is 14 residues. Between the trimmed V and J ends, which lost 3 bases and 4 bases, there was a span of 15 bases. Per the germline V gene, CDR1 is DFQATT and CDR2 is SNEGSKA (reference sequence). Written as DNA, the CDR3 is TGCAGTGCTAGTGCCGGGGGGAGGGTCTATGGCTACACCTTC. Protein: CSASAGGRVYGYTF.

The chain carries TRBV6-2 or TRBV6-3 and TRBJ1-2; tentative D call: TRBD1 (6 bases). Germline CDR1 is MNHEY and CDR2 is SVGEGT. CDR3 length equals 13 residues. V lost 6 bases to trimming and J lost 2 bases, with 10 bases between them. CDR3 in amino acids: CASSSDRNYGYTF. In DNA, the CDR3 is TGTGCCAGCAGCTCTGACAGGAACTATGGCTACACCTTC.

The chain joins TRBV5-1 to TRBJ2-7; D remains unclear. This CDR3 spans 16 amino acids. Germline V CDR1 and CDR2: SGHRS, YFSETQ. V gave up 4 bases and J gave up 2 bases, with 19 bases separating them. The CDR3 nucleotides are TGCGCCAGCAGCCCCTCCCTACCAAGGGTTACCTACGAGCAGTACTTC. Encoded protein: CASSPSLPRVTYEQYF. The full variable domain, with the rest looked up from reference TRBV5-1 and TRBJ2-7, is KAGVTQTPRYLIKTRGQQVTLSCSPISGHRSVSWYQQTPGQGLQFLFEYFSETQRNKGNFPGRFSGRQFSNSRSEMNVSTLELGDSALYLCASSPSLPRVTYEQYFGPGTRLTVT.

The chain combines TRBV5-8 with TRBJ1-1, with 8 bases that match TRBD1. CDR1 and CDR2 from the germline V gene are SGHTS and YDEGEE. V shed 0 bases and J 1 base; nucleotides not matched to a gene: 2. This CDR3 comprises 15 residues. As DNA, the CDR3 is TGTGCCAGCAGCTTGGGGACAGGGAGGAACACTGAAGCTTTCTTT. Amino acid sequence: CASSLGTGRNTEAFF.

The CDR3 protein is CAIRTRFTGTSGSLVTDTQYF. CDR3 nucleotides: TGTGCCATCAGAACCCGGTTTACCGGGACTAGCGGGAGTTTGGTCACAGATACGCAGTATTTT. The chain uses TRBV10-3 and TRBJ2-3; 14 positions match TRBD2. The junction had 19 bases not matched to a gene; V was cut back by 6 bases and J by 2 bases. The CDR3 contains 21 residues. CDR1 is ENHRY and CDR2 is SYGVKD in the germline V gene.

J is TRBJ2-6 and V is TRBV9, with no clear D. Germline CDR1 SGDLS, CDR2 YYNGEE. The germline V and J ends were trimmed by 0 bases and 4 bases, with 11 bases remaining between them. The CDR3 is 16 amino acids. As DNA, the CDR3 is TGTGCCAGCAGCGTAGACGGGCGTTCCGGGGCCAACGTCCTGACTTTC. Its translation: CASSVDGRSGANVLTF. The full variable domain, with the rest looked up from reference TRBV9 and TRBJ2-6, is DSGVTQTPKHLITATGQRVTLRCSPRSGDLSVYWYQQSLDQGLQFLIQYYNGEERAKGNILERFSAQQFPDLHSELNLSSLELGDSALYFCASSVDGRSGANVLTFGAGSRLTVL.

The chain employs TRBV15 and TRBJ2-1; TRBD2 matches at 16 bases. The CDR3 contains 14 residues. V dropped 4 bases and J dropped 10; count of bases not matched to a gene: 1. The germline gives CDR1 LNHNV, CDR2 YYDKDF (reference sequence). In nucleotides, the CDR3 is TGTGCCACCAGCATGGGACTAGCGGGGGGGGAGCAGTTCTTC. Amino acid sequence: CATSMGLAGGEQFF. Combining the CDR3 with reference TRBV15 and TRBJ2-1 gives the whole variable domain DAMVIQNPRYQVTQFGKPVTLSCSQTLNHNVMYWYQQKSSQAPKLLFHYYDKDFNNEADTPDNFQSRRPNTSFCFLDIRSPGLGDTAMYLCATSMGLAGGEQFFGPGTRLTVL.

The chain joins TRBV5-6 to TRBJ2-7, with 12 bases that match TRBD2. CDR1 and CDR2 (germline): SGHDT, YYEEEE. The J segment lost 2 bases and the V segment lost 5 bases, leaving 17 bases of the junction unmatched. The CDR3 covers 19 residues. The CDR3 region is CASSGSWGAASGRAYEQYF. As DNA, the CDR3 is TGTGCCAGCAGTGGCTCTTGGGGCGCGGCTAGCGGGAGGGCCTACGAGCAGTACTTC.

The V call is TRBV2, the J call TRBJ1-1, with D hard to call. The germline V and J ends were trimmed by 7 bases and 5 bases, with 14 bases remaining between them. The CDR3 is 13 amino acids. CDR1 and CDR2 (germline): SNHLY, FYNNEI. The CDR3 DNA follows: TGTGCCAGCATGGTGGCCAGACGGACTGAAGCTTTCTTT. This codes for CASMVARRTEAFF.

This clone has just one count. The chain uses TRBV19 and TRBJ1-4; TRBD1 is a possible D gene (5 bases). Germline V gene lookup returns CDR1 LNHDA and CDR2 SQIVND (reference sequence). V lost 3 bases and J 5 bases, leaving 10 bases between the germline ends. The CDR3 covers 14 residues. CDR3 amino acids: CASSIWQGNEKLFF. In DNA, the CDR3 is TGTGCCAGTAGTATCTGGCAGGGAAATGAAAAACTGTTTTTT.

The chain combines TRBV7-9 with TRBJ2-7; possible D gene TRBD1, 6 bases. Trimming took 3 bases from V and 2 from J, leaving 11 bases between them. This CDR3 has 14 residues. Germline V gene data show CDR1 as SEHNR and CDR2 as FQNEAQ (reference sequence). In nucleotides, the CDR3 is TGTGCCAGCAGCTTCGGACAGCTACCCTACGAGCAGTACTTC. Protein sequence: CASSFGQLPYEQYF.

The CDR3 loop is CASSPVGSLVETQYF. The CDR3 DNA is TGTGCCAGCAGCCCTGTGGGGTCTTTGGTCGAGACCCAGTACTTC. The V gene is TRBV9, the J gene TRBJ2-5; no reliable D call. With 4 bases removed from V and 5 bases from J, the gap between germline ends came to 18 bases. The germline V gene has CDR1 SGDLS and CDR2 YYNGEE. This CDR3 region has 15 residues. Full variable domain (remainder filled in from reference TRBV9 and TRBJ2-5): DSGVTQTPKHLITATGQRVTLRCSPRSGDLSVYWYQQSLDQGLQFLIQYYNGEERAKGNILERFSAQQFPDLHSELNLSSLELGDSALYFCASSPVGSLVETQYFGPGTRLLVL.